One and the same sample provided the 21 T cell receptor beta chains below, sequenced in a study of T-cell reconstitution after alpha-beta-depleted transplantation in children. Unique molecular identifiers featured in how the TCRbeta library was prepared. Each CDR3 protein gets one entry after TCRdb re-called the PCR reads with MiXCR. The table includes 500,000 or so distinct CDR3 sequences, about an eighth detected once. The sample consisted of PBMCs, mostly from graft donor cells, taken 180 days after TCRalphabeta/CD19-depleted stem cell transplant. These receptors were collected from a female patient aged 2-10 years who had a stem cell transplant for aplastic anemia, so the T cells may come from the graft donor.

In this sample, this clonotype turned up a few times. The chain uses TRBV20-1 and TRBJ2-7; D possibly corresponds to TRBD2 (5 bases). The CDR3 has 14 amino acids. The germline gives CDR1 DFQATT, CDR2 SNEGSKA (reference sequence). The CDR3 sequence is CSPNRWGDPYEQYF. As DNA, the CDR3 is TGCAGCCCTAACCGATGGGGAGACCCCTACGAGCAGTACTTC.

The chain uses TRBV20-1 and TRBJ2-1; D ambiguous. Germline CDR1 and CDR2: DFQATT and SNEGSKA (reference sequence). The germline V and J ends were trimmed by 4 bases and 4 bases, with 8 bases remaining between them. The CDR3 loop spans 12 amino acids. CDR3 bases: TGCAGTGCTAAACGGGCGTACAATGAGCAGTTCTTC. This translates into CSAKRAYNEQFF.

This clonotype was counted only a few times. The chain links TRBV6-5 to TRBJ2-5; D is perhaps TRBD1 (5 bases). There are 15 residues in the CDR3. The ends were cut back, 4 bases at V and 5 bases at J, with 17 bases in the middle. Germline V gives CDR1 MNHEY, CDR2 SVGAGI. The CDR3 DNA is TGTGCCAGCAGTTCCACGAGACAGTCTAGGGAGACCCAGTACTTC. It is translated as CASSSTRQSRETQYF.

This clonotype was picked up a small number of times. The V gene is TRBV27, the J gene TRBJ2-4, with D possibly matching TRBD1 (6 bases). The length of the CDR3 is 15 residues. Germline CDR1 reads MNHEY; CDR2 reads SMNVEV (reference sequence). Trimming cost V 4 bases and J 1 base, with 11 bases left between them. CDR3 in amino acids: CASSYRVGAKNIQYF. As DNA, the CDR3 is TGTGCCAGCAGTTACAGGGTGGGGGCCAAAAACATTCAGTACTTC.

This clonotype was seen a few times. The J gene is TRBJ2-1, the V gene TRBV5-1; 11 positions match TRBD1. CDR1 and CDR2 from the germline V gene are SGHRS and YFSETQ. V was clipped by 0 bases and J by 5 bases; unmatched bases: 4. The CDR3 contains 16 residues. The CDR3 reads CASSLGGTGGDNEQFF. In nucleotides, the CDR3 is TGCGCCAGCAGCTTGGGCGGGACAGGGGGTGACAATGAGCAGTTCTTC.

The chain combines TRBV27 with TRBJ2-5; 7 bases agree with TRBD2. The CDR3 is 14 amino acids. Losses at the gene ends were 2 bases for V and 9 bases for J; bases not matched to a gene: 9. In germline, CDR1 is MNHEY, CDR2 SMNVEV (reference sequence). The CDR3 sequence is CASSLEWGGWPQYF. The CDR3 DNA sequence: TGTGCCAGCAGTTTAGAATGGGGGGGGTGGCCCCAGTACTTC.

This chain links TRBV29-1 with TRBJ2-1; no firm D call. CDR3 length: 11 amino acids. In germline, CDR1 is SQVTM, CDR2 ANQGSEA. Trimming left V 4 bases short and J 9 bases short, with 10 bases between. CDR3 nucleotides: TGCAGCGTTGCGGCCCCCGCTGAGCAGTTCTTC. This codes for CSVAAPAEQFF.

This clonotype has only a few counts. This chain connects TRBV18 to TRBJ1-5, with 7 bases identical to TRBD1. Germline values: CDR1 KGHSH, CDR2 LQKENI. Trimming removed 3 bases from V and 0 bases from J; junction bases left unmatched: 5. CDR3 length: 16 residues. The CDR3 protein is CASSPGTVLSNQPQHF. For the CDR3, the DNA is TGTGCCAGCTCACCCGGGACAGTCCTTAGCAATCAGCCCCAGCATTTT.

This clonotype appeared a few times. The rearrangement joins TRBV28 to TRBJ2-7; TRBD1 or TRBD2 may be the D gene (5 bases each). Per the germline V gene, CDR1 is MDHEN and CDR2 is SYDVKM. There are 16 residues in the CDR3. The V gene lost 3 bases and the J gene lost 1 base, with 16 bases spanning the gap. The CDR3 is CASSLVSGAGSYEQYF. The CDR3 DNA sequence: TGTGCCAGCAGTTTGGTCTCCGGGGCGGGTTCCTACGAGCAGTACTTC.

The chain couples TRBV6-2 or TRBV6-3 to TRBJ2-1; no definite D call. CDR3 size: 13 residues. CDR1 MNHEY and CDR2 SVGEGT come from the germline V gene. V dropped 0 bases and J dropped 7 bases, with 7 bases sitting between them. CDR3 in amino acids: CASSYSPRNEQFF. CDR3 bases: TGTGCCAGCAGTTACTCTCCTCGAAATGAGCAGTTCTTC.

This chain joins TRBV7-6 and TRBJ2-2, with 10 nucleotides matching TRBD2. Germline CDR1 is SGHVS and CDR2 is FNYEAQ. The CDR3 has 21 amino acids. The J segment lost 1 base and the V segment lost 5 bases, leaving 19 bases of the junction unmatched. CDR3 loop: CASSPWGGELAGAMNTGELFF. The CDR3, as DNA: TGTGCCAGCAGCCCCTGGGGAGGGGAGCTAGCGGGAGCGATGAACACCGGGGAGCTGTTTTTT.

This clonotype was observed a handful of times. The chain joins TRBV27 to TRBJ1-1, with 7 nucleotides matching TRBD1. CDR1 is MNHEY and CDR2 is SMNVEV in the germline V gene (reference sequence). With 9 bases clipped from V and 5 bases from J, the junction kept 15 bases outside the gene matches. The CDR3 totals 15 residues. The CDR3 nucleotides read TGTGCCAGTACTCGAACCTTAGACAGGGTGACTGAAGCTTTCTTT. It codes for CASTRTLDRVTEAFF.

The J gene is TRBJ2-2, the V gene TRBV12-5; no firm D call. Germline V lookup: CDR1 LGHNT, CDR2 FRNRAP. There are 14 residues in the CDR3. Deletions cut 6 bases from V and 5 bases from J, with 13 bases between. CDR3 DNA: TGTGCTAGTGGAGCCGCTATGAGGACCGGGGAGCTGTTTTTT. It yields the protein CASGAAMRTGELFF.

Ten or more counts support this clonotype. This chain connects TRBV12-3 or TRBV12-4 to TRBJ2-1; D might be TRBD2 (6 bases). Trimming took off 1 base at V and 10 bases at J, with 11 bases between the two ends. The CDR3 contains 13 residues. CDR3 sequence reads: CASSLGSRGEQFF. For the CDR3, the DNA is TGTGCCAGCAGTTTAGGCAGCCGGGGGGAGCAGTTCTTC.

This clonotype was counted only a few times. The chain links TRBV29-1 to TRBJ2-7; D gene uncertain. The germline gives CDR1 SQVTM, CDR2 ANQGSEA. CDR3 length: 13 residues. The ends were cut back, 1 base at V and 0 bases at J, with 7 bases in the middle. CDR3 in DNA: TGCAGCGTTGAAGTTGGGCACTCCTACGAGCAGTACTTC. Protein product: CSVEVGHSYEQYF.

This clonotype was recorded many times. The chain's CDR3 is CSARAPGLVASEQYF. Here the CDR3 DNA reads TGCAGTGCTAGAGCCCCTGGACTAGTTGCAAGCGAGCAGTACTTC. The chain links TRBV20-1 to TRBJ2-7; 7 bases are shared with TRBD2. Trimming at V came to 1 base and at J to 6 bases, leaving 12 bases not matched to a gene. This CDR3 is built from 15 residues. Per the germline V gene, CDR1 is DFQATT and CDR2 is SNEGSKA (reference sequence).

This chain connects TRBV5-1 to TRBJ2-7; 8 bases line up with TRBD1. CDR1 and CDR2 from the germline V gene are SGHRS and YFSETQ. The ends lost 0 bases at V and 3 bases at J; junction bases unmatched: 5. The CDR3 sequence is 15 residues long. The CDR3 loop is CASSLDSGQVYEQYF. CDR3 DNA sequence: TGCGCCAGCAGCTTGGATTCGGGACAGGTCTACGAGCAGTACTTC.

This chain links TRBV5-1 with TRBJ1-6; D ambiguous. CDR1 SGHRS and CDR2 YFSETQ come from the germline V gene. The CDR3 length is 16 residues. Trimming pared 0 bases from V and 7 bases from J, leaving 14 bases between. The CDR3 DNA reads TGCGCCAGCAGCTTGGAGTTCGTCGGCATCAATTCACCCCTCCACTTT. It is translated as CASSLEFVGINSPLHF.

This clonotype turned up a few times. The chain employs TRBV5-1 and TRBJ1-4, with 7 bases that match TRBD1. CDR1 SGHRS and CDR2 YFSETQ come from the germline V gene. This CDR3 has 15 residues. J was trimmed by 7 bases and V by 4 bases; bases with no gene match: 10. In DNA form, the CDR3 reads TGCGCCAGCAGCCCGGGGACAGTCTTATTTGAAAAACTGTTTTTT. Translated, it gives CASSPGTVLFEKLFF.

This clonotype has more than one count but fewer than ten. V and J are TRBV11-2 and TRBJ2-5; 7 positions match TRBD1. With V trimmed by 0 bases and J by 5 bases, 9 bases remained unmatched. The CDR3 length is 16 residues. Germline assignment: CDR1 SGHAT and CDR2 FQNNGV. The CDR3 DNA reads TGTGCCAGCAGCTTAGACCCAGACAGGGCGTGGGAGACCCAGTACTTC. Residues: CASSLDPDRAWETQYF.

V usage is TRBV4-3 and J usage is TRBJ2-7; tentatively, D is TRBD1 or TRBD2 (5 bases each). V was pared by 0 bases and J by 6 bases, with 12 bases between. This CDR3 region has 14 residues. In germline, CDR1 is LGHNA, CDR2 YSLEER. CDR3 sequence: CASSQDGSGGEQYF. Written as DNA, the CDR3 is TGCGCCAGCAGCCAAGATGGGAGTGGGGGCGAGCAGTACTTC.